Listed here are 8 T cell receptor beta chains from one sample, sequenced in a study of blood T cell repertoires in COVID-19. Only in-frame clones appear in the TCRdb table, and some are missing; sequencing was by immunoSEQ multiplex PCR. The repertoire includes 130,000 to 150,000 clones, 80% to 90% of them detected once, and 10% to 15% sits in the top ten. Sequenced sample: peripheral blood. These TCRs come from a man between 18 and 29 years old with COVID-19, enrolled during active disease.

This clone was recorded once. This chain connects TRBV6-5 to TRBJ1-1; D might be TRBD1 (6 bases). CDR1 is MNHEY, CDR2 SVGAGI, per germline. The CDR3 contains 14 residues. V dropped 5 bases and J dropped 3 bases, with 13 bases sitting between them. This chain's CDR3 is CASSKSGADTEAFF. In nucleotides, the CDR3 is TGTGCCAGCAGTAAATCAGGGGCTGACACTGAAGCTTTCTTT.

The chain uses TRBV7-9 and TRBJ2-7; 10 nucleotides line up with TRBD2. Germline trimming cut 5 bases from V and 2 bases from J; bases unmatched to any gene: 6. The CDR3 has 15 amino acids. CDR1 is SEHNR, CDR2 FQNEAQ, per germline (reference sequence). The CDR3 reads CASSRGGLAPYEQYF. Written as DNA, the CDR3 is TGTGCCAGCAGCCGTGGGGGACTAGCGCCCTACGAGCAGTACTTC.

Remarks on this clone: Compared with germline, one end of the junction differs, possibly owing to a read error. V is TRBV7-9 and J is TRBJ1-4; D not resolved. The CDR3 runs 13 residues. CDR1 SEHNR and CDR2 FQNEAQ come from the germline V gene (reference sequence). CDR3 protein: CASSLDHSGKLLF. The CDR3 region has the DNA TGTGCCAGCAGCTTAGACCATTCGGGGAAACTGCTTTTT.

The chain employs TRBV10-3 and TRBJ2-7, with TRBD1 identical over 7 bases. The germline V gene has CDR1 ENHRY and CDR2 SYGVKD. The CDR3 extends over 13 amino acids. The V gene end was trimmed by 6 bases and the J gene end by 3 bases; junction bases not matched to a gene: 5. The CDR3 is CAIRGQAFYEQYF. CDR3 in DNA: TGTGCCATCAGAGGACAGGCTTTCTACGAGCAGTACTTC.

V is TRBV19 and J is TRBJ1-5; 8 positions match TRBD1. The CDR3 sequence is 12 residues long. The germline V gene has CDR1 LNHDA and CDR2 SQIVND (reference sequence). J lost 7 bases, V lost 4 bases, and 0 bases had no gene match. The CDR3 reads CASSRTGQPQHF. CDR3 bases: TGTGCCAGTAGTAGGACAGGGCAGCCCCAGCATTTT.

This clone was found a few times. A read error may produce the germline difference seen at one junction end. The rearrangement joins TRBV19 to TRBJ1-4; 9 bases are a match to TRBD1. Germline CDR1 and CDR2: LNHDA and SQIVND (reference sequence). The CDR3 consists of 13 residues. CDR3 amino acids: CASGQGKDEKLLF. For the CDR3, the DNA is TGTGCCAGTGGACAGGGGAAGGATGAAAAACTGCTTTTT.

V usage is TRBV9 and J usage is TRBJ2-3, with 9 bases identical to TRBD1. The V gene's germline CDR1 is SGDLS and CDR2 YYNGEE. The J segment lost 1 base and the V segment lost 4 bases, leaving 7 bases of the junction unmatched. The CDR3 totals 16 residues. The CDR3 is CASSLNRGRGTDTQYF. CDR3 sequence (DNA): TGTGCCAGCAGCTTAAACAGGGGGCGCGGCACAGATACGCAGTATTTT.

The chain links TRBV7-2 to TRBJ2-7; 9 bases line up with TRBD2. V dropped 0 bases and J dropped 4; count of bases not matched to a gene: 1. The CDR3 has 14 amino acids. CDR1 and CDR2 from the germline V gene are SGHTA and FQGNSA. The CDR3 sequence is CASSLASGGYEQYF. The CDR3 nucleotides read TGTGCCAGCAGCTTAGCTAGCGGGGGATACGAGCAGTACTTC. Full variable domain (rest looked up from reference TRBV7-2 and TRBJ2-7): GAGVSQSPSNKVTEKGKDVELRCDPISGHTALYWYRQSLGQGLEFLIYFQGNSAPDKSGLPSDRFSAERTGGSVSTLTIQRTQQEDSAVYLCASSLASGGYEQYFGPGTRLTVT.